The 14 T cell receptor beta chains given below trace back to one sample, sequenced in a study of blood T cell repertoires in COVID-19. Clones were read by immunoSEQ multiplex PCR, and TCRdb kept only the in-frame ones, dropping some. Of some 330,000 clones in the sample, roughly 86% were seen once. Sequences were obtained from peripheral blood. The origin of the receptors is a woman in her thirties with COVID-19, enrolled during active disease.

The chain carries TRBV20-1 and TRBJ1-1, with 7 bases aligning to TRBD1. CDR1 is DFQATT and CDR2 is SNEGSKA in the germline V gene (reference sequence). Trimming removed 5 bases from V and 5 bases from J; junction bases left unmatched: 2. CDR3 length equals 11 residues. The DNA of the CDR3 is TGCAGTGCTTCGGACAGGACTGAAGCTTTCTTT. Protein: CSASDRTEAFF.

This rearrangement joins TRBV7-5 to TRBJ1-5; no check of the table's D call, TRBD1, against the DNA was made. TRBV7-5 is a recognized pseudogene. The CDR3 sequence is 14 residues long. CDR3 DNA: TGTGCCAGAAGCCTAGACAGGGGTCGGCAGCCCCAGCATTTT. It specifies CARSLDRGRQPQHF.

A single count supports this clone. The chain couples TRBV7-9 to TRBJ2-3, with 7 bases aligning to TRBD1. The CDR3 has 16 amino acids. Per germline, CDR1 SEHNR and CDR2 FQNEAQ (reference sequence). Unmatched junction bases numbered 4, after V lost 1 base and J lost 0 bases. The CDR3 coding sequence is TGTGCCAGCAGCTTAGACAGGGGTTGGAGCACAGATACGCAGTATTTT. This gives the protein CASSLDRGWSTDTQYF.

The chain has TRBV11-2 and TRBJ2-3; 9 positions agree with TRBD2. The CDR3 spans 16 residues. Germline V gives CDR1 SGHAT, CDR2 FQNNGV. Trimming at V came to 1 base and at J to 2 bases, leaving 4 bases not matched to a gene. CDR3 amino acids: CASSLGASGVTDTQYF. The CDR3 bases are TGTGCCAGCAGCTTAGGAGCTAGCGGGGTCACAGATACGCAGTATTTT.

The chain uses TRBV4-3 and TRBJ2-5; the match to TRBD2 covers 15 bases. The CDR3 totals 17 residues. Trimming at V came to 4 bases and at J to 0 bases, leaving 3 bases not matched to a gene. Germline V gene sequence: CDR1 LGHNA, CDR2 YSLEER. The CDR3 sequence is CASSRGLAGGYQETQYF. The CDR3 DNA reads TGCGCCAGCAGCCGGGGACTAGCGGGGGGCTACCAAGAGACCCAGTACTTC.

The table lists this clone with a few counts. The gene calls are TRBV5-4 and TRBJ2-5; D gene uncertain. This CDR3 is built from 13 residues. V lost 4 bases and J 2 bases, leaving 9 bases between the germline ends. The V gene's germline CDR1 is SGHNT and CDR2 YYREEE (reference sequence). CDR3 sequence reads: CASSPWSQETQYF. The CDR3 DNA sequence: TGTGCCAGCAGCCCCTGGAGTCAAGAGACCCAGTACTTC. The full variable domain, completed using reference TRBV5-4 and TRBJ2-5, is ETGVTQSPTHLIKTRGQQVTLRCSSQSGHNTVSWYQQALGQGPQFIFQYYREEENGRGNFPPRFSGLQFPNYSSELNVNALELDDSALYLCASSPWSQETQYFGPGTRLLVL.

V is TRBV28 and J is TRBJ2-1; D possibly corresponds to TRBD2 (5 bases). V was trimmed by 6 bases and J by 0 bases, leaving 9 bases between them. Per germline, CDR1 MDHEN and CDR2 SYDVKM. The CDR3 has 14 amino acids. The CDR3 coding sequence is TGTGCCAGCAGGACCGGGGACTCCTACAATGAGCAGTTCTTC. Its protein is CASRTGDSYNEQFF.

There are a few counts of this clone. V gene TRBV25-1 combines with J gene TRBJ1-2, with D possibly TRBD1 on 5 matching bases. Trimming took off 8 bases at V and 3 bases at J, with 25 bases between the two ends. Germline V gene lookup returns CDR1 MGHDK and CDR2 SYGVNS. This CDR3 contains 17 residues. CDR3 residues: CASWGLRGLRRDYGYTF. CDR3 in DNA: TGTGCCAGCTGGGGACTGAGGGGACTAAGAAGGGACTATGGCTACACCTTC.

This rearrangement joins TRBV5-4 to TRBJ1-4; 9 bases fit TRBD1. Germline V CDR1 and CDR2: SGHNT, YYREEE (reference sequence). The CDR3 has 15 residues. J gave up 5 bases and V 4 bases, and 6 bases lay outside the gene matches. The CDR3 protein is CASSPGGTGNEKLFF. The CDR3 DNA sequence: TGTGCCAGCAGCCCAGGGGGGACAGGGAATGAAAAACTGTTTTTT.

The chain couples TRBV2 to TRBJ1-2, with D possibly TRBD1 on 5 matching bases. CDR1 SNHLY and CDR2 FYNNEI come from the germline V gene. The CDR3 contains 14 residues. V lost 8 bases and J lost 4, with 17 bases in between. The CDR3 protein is CASRPEQGGYGYTF. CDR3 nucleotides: TGTGCCAGCCGCCCCGAGCAGGGCGGCTATGGCTACACCTTC.

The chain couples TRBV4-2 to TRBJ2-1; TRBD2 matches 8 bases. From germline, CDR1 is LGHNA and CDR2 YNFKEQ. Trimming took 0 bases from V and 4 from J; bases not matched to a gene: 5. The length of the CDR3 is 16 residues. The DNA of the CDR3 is TGTGCCAGCAGCCAAGAAGGCGGGGGGACTTACAATGAGCAGTTCTTC. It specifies CASSQEGGGTYNEQFF.

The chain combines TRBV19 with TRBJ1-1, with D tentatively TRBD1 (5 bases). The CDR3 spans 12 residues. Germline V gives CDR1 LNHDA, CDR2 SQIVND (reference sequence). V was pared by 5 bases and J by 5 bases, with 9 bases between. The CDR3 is CASSFGGTEAFF. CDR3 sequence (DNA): TGTGCCAGTAGTTTCGGGGGGACTGAAGCTTTCTTT.

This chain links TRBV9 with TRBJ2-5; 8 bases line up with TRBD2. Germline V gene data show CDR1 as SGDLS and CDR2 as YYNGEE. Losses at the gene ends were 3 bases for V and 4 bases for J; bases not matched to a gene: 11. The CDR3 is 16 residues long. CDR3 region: CASSAYEVAGPETQYF. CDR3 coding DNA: TGTGCCAGCAGCGCCTATGAGGTAGCGGGGCCAGAGACCCAGTACTTC.

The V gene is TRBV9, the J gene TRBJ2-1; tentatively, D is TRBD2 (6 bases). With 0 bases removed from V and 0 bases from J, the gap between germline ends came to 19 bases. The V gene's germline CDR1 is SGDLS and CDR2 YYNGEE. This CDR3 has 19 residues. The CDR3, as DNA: TGTGCCAGCAGCGTAGCTTCCGGGGTGTGGGACTCCTCCTACAATGAGCAGTTCTTC. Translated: CASSVASGVWDSSYNEQFF.